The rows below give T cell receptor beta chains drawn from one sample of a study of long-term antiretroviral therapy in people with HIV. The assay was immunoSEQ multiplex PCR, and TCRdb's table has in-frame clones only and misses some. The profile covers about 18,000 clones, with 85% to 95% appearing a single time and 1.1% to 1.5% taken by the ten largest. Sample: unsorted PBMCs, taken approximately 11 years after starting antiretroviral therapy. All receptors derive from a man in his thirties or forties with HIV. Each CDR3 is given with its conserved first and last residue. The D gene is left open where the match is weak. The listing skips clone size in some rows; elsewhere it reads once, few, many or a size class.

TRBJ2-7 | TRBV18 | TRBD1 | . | TGTGCCAGCTCACCAGGGACAGAAGAGCAGTACTTC | CASSPGTEEQYF
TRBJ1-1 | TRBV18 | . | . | TGTGCCAGCACGGGTGGGCAGTCGAACACTGAAGCTTTCTTT | CASTGGQSNTEAFF
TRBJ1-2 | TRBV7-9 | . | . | TGTGCCAGCAGCCTACAGGCATACCATGGAAACTATGGCTACACCTTC | CASSLQAYHGNYGYTF
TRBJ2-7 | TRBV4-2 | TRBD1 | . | TGTGCCGCAGGACAGGGGCGCTACGAGCAGTACTTC | CAAGQGRYEQYF
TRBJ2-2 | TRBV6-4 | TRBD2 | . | TGTGCCAGCAGTGTGTCGAGCGGGGGGGCTGGCACCGGGGAGCTGTTTTTT | CASSVSSGGAGTGELFF
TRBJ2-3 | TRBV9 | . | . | TGTGCCAGCAGCGTAGGGGACTCGCGGAGCACAGATACGCAGTATTTT | CASSVGDSRSTDTQYF
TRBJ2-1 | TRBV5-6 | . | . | TGTGCCAGCAGCCTTGGAGTGTACAGGAGGGCTTACAATGAGCAGTTCTTC | CASSLGVYRRAYNEQFF
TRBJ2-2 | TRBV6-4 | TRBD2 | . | TGTGCCAGCCGGAATGGCGGGGGGAACACCGGGGAGCTGTTTTTT | CASRNGGGNTGELFF
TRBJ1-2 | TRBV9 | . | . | TGTGCCAGCAGCGTAGAAGGGAGGGGCTACACCTTC | CASSVEGRGYTF
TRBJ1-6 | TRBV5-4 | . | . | TGTGCCAGCAGCTTGCCAGGGACTGGAGTACCCCTCCACTTT | CASSLPGTGVPLHF
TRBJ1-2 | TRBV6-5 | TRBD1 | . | TGTGCCAGCAGACTTACACAGGGGCCCTATGGCTACACCTTC | CASRLTQGPYGYTF
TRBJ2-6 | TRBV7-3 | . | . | TGTGCCAGCAGCTTTGGCTCTGGGGCCAACGTCCTGACTTTC | CASSFGSGANVLTF
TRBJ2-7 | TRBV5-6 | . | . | TGTGCCAGCAGCTTGGCAGGGGCCACTGGGTACGAGCAGTACTTC | CASSLAGATGYEQYF
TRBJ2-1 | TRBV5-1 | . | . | TGCGCCAGCAGCTTTGGAACAGGGGGGGCCTACAATGAGCAGTTCTTC | CASSFGTGGAYNEQFF
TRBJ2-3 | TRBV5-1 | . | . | TGCGCCAGCAGCTTGGTTAGCGGCGAGCAGTATTTT | CASSLVSGEQYF
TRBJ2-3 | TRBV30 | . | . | TGTGCCTGGAGTAGATATAGCACAGATACGCAGTATTTT | CAWSRYSTDTQYF
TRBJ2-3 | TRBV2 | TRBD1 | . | TGTGCCAGCAGCGGACAGGTCCGCGGATCAGATACGCAGTATTTT | CASSGQVRGSDTQYF
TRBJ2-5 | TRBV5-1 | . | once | TGCGCCAGCAGCTTGGACCTCAGGACAGAGACCCAGTACTTC | CASSLDLRTETQYF
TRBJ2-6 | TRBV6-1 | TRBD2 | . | TGTGCCAGCAGTGAGAATCTGGGAGGGTACTCCTCTGGGGCCAACGTCCTGACTTTC | CASSENLGGYSSGANVLTF
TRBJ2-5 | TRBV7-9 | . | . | TGTGCCAGCAGCTTAGAGTTTGAGACCCAGTACTTC | CASSLEFETQYF
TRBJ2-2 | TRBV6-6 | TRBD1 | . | TGTGCCACGACAGGGGCCGGGGAGCTGTTTTTT | CATTGAGELFF
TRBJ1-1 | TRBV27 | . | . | TGTGCCAGCATAGGAGGGGGTTGGGCTGAAGCTTTCTTT | CASIGGGWAEAFF
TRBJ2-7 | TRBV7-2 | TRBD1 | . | TGTGCCAGCAGCTTAGCGCTAGGACAGGGCTACGAGCAGTACTTC | CASSLALGQGYEQYF
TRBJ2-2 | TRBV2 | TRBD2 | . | TGTGCCAGCAGTGAGGCGCAGGGAGGGCAAAGAGTCACCGGGGAGCTGTTTTTT | CASSEAQGGQRVTGELFF
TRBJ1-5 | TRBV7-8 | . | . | TGTGCCAGCAGCTTAGACGTGGGTCAGCCCCAGCATTTT | CASSLDVGQPQHF
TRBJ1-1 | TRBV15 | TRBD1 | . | TGTGCCACCAGCAGACCCGGGACAGGGAGGACTGAAGCTTTCTTT | CATSRPGTGRTEAFF
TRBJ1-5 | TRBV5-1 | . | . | TGCGCCAGCAGCTTGATACCCGGCACCTCCATGGCTCAGCCCCAGCATTTT | CASSLIPGTSMAQPQHF
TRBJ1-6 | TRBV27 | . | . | TGTGCCAGCAGTTTAGGGGTGAATTCACCCCTCCACTTT | CASSLGVNSPLHF
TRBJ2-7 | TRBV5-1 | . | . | TGCGCCAGCAGCTTGAGTCAGTCGGCGAAGGGCCCCTACGAGCAGTACTTC | CASSLSQSAKGPYEQYF